Each of the 12 T cell receptor beta chains below was sequenced from the same sample in a study of shared clonotypes between healthy human individuals. Profiled with immunoSEQ multiplex PCR; TCRdb holds only in-frame clones, not every one. The sample lists approximately 530,000 clones; almost 97% were seen once. Sequencing was carried out using naive CD4+ T cells sorted from blood. Subset given: CD45RA+ positively selected. The receptors shown here come from a woman in her 30s in good health.

This chain uses TRBV10-3 with TRBJ2-7; 9 positions match TRBD2. The CDR3 covers 15 residues. The junction had 6 bases not matched to a gene; V was cut back by 3 bases and J by 3 bases. Germline V CDR1 and CDR2: ENHRY, SYGVKD. DNA of the CDR3: TGTGCCATCAGTGAAGGTAGCGGGAGAGACTACGAGCAGTACTTC. The encoded protein is CAISEGSGRDYEQYF.

The chain couples TRBV10-3 to TRBJ2-7, with TRBD1 identical over 7 bases. The junction had 2 bases not matched to a gene; V was cut back by 5 bases and J by 4 bases. Germline CDR1 is ENHRY and CDR2 is SYGVKD. The CDR3 length is 12 residues. CDR3 nucleotide sequence: TGTGCCATCAGTACGGGACAGTACGAGCAGTACTTC. Its protein product is CAISTGQYEQYF.

V is TRBV19 and J is TRBJ2-7; D gene unclear. Germline CDR1 LNHDA, CDR2 SQIVND (reference sequence). The CDR3 has 13 residues. V shed 3 bases and J shed 4 bases, with 10 bases lying between them. The CDR3 protein is CASSMTLPYEQYF. CDR3 nucleotide sequence: TGTGCCAGTAGTATGACTCTGCCTTACGAGCAGTACTTC.

This sequence joins TRBV4-2 and TRBJ2-7; 13 nucleotides line up with TRBD2. The CDR3 loop spans 15 amino acids. V was pared by 1 base and J by 6 bases, with 3 bases of the junction left unmatched. Per the germline V gene, CDR1 is LGHNA and CDR2 is YNFKEQ. The CDR3 protein is CASSQGTSGRFEQYF. CDR3 bases: TGTGCCAGCAGCCAAGGGACTAGCGGGAGATTCGAGCAGTACTTC.

V usage is TRBV5-4 and J usage is TRBJ2-7; 7 bases are shared with TRBD1. CDR3 length: 13 residues. The V gene end was trimmed by 4 bases and the J gene end by 7 bases; junction bases not matched to a gene: 8. The germline gives CDR1 SGHNT, CDR2 YYREEE (reference sequence). This CDR3 reads CASSGQVLREQYF. The CDR3 DNA reads as TGTGCCAGCAGCGGACAGGTCCTAAGAGAGCAGTACTTC.

This chain links TRBV18 with TRBJ2-2; 9 bases are shared with TRBD1. The V and J ends lost 5 bases and 13 bases, in that order; junction bases with no gene match: 11. The germline V gene has CDR1 KGHSH and CDR2 LQKENI. This CDR3 has 14 residues. CDR3 sequence: CASSSGQGPSGLFF. CDR3 DNA sequence: TGTGCCAGCTCATCCGGACAGGGGCCCTCTGGGCTGTTTTTT.

The V call is TRBV5-1, the J call TRBJ2-1; D not certain. This CDR3 is built from 14 residues. Trimming stripped 1 base from V and 7 bases from J, with 12 bases between. The germline V gene has CDR1 SGHRS and CDR2 YFSETQ. CDR3 sequence reads: CASSLIVETNEQFF. The CDR3 region has the DNA TGCGCCAGCAGCTTGATTGTCGAAACGAATGAGCAGTTCTTC.

The rearrangement links TRBV5-4 to TRBJ2-3; 9 bases fit TRBD2. With V trimmed by 0 bases and J by 1 base, 6 bases remained unmatched. CDR3 length: 17 residues. In germline, CDR1 is SGHNT, CDR2 YYREEE (reference sequence). The CDR3 reads CASSLGWREGGTDTQYF. CDR3 coding DNA: TGTGCCAGCAGCTTGGGGTGGCGGGAGGGAGGCACAGATACGCAGTATTTT.

In nucleotides, the CDR3 is TGTGCCAGCAGCCAAGATAACCGTCCCGAGCAGTACTTC. It codes for CASSQDNRPEQYF. The J gene is TRBJ2-7, the V gene TRBV4-2; no clear D gene. Trimming shortened V by 0 bases and J by 6 bases, and 9 bases separated the two germline ends. The CDR3 spans 13 residues. Germline V gives CDR1 LGHNA, CDR2 YNFKEQ.

This sequence joins TRBV10-3 and TRBJ2-7; no clear D gene. CDR1 and CDR2 (germline): ENHRY, SYGVKD. The V gene lost 0 bases and the J gene lost 7 bases, with 10 bases spanning the gap. CDR3 length: 13 residues. The CDR3 nucleotides are TGTGCCATCAGTGAGTCGTTGGATGGGGAGCAGTACTTC. This translates into CAISESLDGEQYF.

On this clone: One junction end does not reproduce the germline sequence, and a read error may be involved. This chain connects TRBV28 to TRBJ1-1; D is undetermined. The germline V gene encodes CDR1 MDHEN and CDR2 SYDVKM. The CDR3 is 13 amino acids. The CDR3 loop reads CASGFFGDTEAFF. In DNA form, the CDR3 reads TGTGCCAGCGGTTTTTTTGGTGACACTGAAGCTTTCTTT.

This chain links TRBV5-1 with TRBJ2-2; D may correspond to TRBD1 or TRBD2 (5 bases each). This CDR3 region has 15 residues. Per the germline V gene, CDR1 is SGHRS and CDR2 is YFSETQ. V was pared by 0 bases and J by 5 bases, with 11 bases between. The CDR3 DNA follows: TGCGCCAGCAGCTTGGCCGAGGGGCGGACCGGGGAGCTGTTTTTT. It translates to CASSLAEGRTGELFF.